One and the same sample provided the 20 T cell receptor beta chains below, sequenced in a study of blood T cell repertoires in COVID-19. The data were produced by immunoSEQ multiplex PCR, yet TCRdb's version contains in-frame clones alone and is incomplete. The repertoire consists of just over 90,000 clones, with roughly nine tenths occurring once and the leading ten covering less than 2%. The sequencing input was peripheral blood. The receptor source for this set is a human donor with active COVID-19. The donor label of this sample is uncertain.

This sequence joins TRBV6-5 and TRBJ2-2; D might be TRBD1 (6 bases). The CDR3 is 15 amino acids. V was clipped by 5 bases and J by 3 bases, with 13 bases between them. Germline CDR1 and CDR2: MNHEY and SVGAGI. This CDR3 reads CASSPKQGYTGELFF. CDR3 bases: TGTGCCAGCAGTCCTAAACAGGGTTACACCGGGGAGCTGTTTTTT.

The J gene is TRBJ1-2, the V gene TRBV6-5; D perhaps matches TRBD1 (6 bases). The CDR3 runs to 13 residues. Trimming removed 0 bases from V and 4 bases from J, with 6 bases in between. Germline V gives CDR1 MNHEY, CDR2 SVGAGI. The CDR3 reads CASSYSGGYGYTF. Written as DNA, the CDR3 is TGTGCCAGCAGTTACTCAGGGGGCTATGGCTACACCTTC.

This clone was found once. The J gene is TRBJ2-4, the V gene TRBV18; tentative D call: TRBD2 (5 bases). The CDR3 is made up of 17 amino acids. V was shortened by 2 bases and J by 0 bases, with 14 bases between the two germline ends. Per germline, CDR1 KGHSH and CDR2 LQKENI. The CDR3 reads CASSPLKRELAKNIQYF. CDR3 sequence (DNA): TGTGCCAGCTCACCATTAAAGAGGGAACTAGCCAAAAACATTCAGTACTTC.

The V call is TRBV6-5, the J call TRBJ2-7, with a tentative D call TRBD1 (6 bases). The V end lost 7 bases, the J end lost 2 bases, and 15 bases lay between the germline ends. CDR1 and CDR2 (germline): MNHEY, SVGAGI. This CDR3 region has 14 residues. As DNA, the CDR3 is TGTGCCAGCAAAAGGACAGAGGGTCCCTACGAGCAGTACTTC. Its translation: CASKRTEGPYEQYF.

This sequence joins TRBV3-1 (or the pseudogene TRBV3-2) and TRBJ2-3, with 9 bases that match TRBD2. CDR1 and CDR2 (germline): LGHDT, YNNKEL (reference sequence). The length of the CDR3 is 17 residues. V dropped 2 bases and J dropped 1; count of bases not matched to a gene: 7. Here the CDR3 reads CASSQKAGGVGTDTQYF. CDR3 in DNA: TGTGCCAGCAGCCAAAAAGCGGGGGGAGTCGGCACAGATACGCAGTATTTT.

This chain links TRBV6-2 or TRBV6-3 with TRBJ1-1; 7 positions agree with TRBD1. CDR1 MNHEY and CDR2 SVGEGT come from the germline V gene. With V trimmed by 5 bases and J by 1 base, 1 base remained unmatched. This CDR3 contains 13 residues. The DNA of the CDR3 is TGTGCCAGCAGTCGACAGGGGAACACTGAAGCTTTCTTT. This codes for CASSRQGNTEAFF.

The chain couples TRBV4-2 to TRBJ2-7; D may be TRBD1 (5 bases). CDR1 and CDR2 from the germline V gene are LGHNA and YNFKEQ. With 0 bases removed from V and 0 bases from J, the gap between germline ends came to 9 bases. This CDR3 is built from 15 residues. CDR3 protein: CASSQDQGFSYEQYF. The DNA of the CDR3 is TGTGCCAGCAGCCAAGATCAGGGATTCTCCTACGAGCAGTACTTC.

V gene TRBV27 combines with J gene TRBJ2-7; 9 bases agree with TRBD2. J lost 5 bases, V lost 2 bases, and 7 bases had no gene match. The germline V gene encodes CDR1 MNHEY and CDR2 SMNVEV (reference sequence). This CDR3 is 15 amino acids long. In nucleotides, the CDR3 is TGTGCCAGCAGTTTACGCGGCGGGGGGGCTCACGAGCAGTACTTC. It yields the protein CASSLRGGGAHEQYF.

The chain recombines TRBV4-2 with TRBJ1-4; no definite D call. The CDR3 totals 18 residues. The V end lost 4 bases, the J end lost 0 bases, and 18 bases lay between the germline ends. CDR1 and CDR2 from the germline V gene are LGHNA and YNFKEQ. The CDR3 spells CASSRRSRMVTTNEKLFF. In DNA, the CDR3 is TGTGCCAGCAGCCGCAGGTCTCGCATGGTCACAACTAATGAAAAACTGTTTTTT.

This clone has a handful of counts. The DNA of the CDR3 is TGTGCCAGCAGCTCCCGGGGGGCTAATACGGGCAATCAGCCCCAGCATTTT. This gives the protein CASSSRGANTGNQPQHF. The chain is built from TRBV7-9 and TRBJ1-5, with a tentative D call TRBD1 (6 bases). V dropped 4 bases and J dropped 2 bases, with 18 bases sitting between them. This CDR3 contains 17 residues. The germline CDR1 and CDR2 sequences are SEHNR and FQNEAQ (reference sequence).

In this sample, this clone turned up a few times. V and J are TRBV19 and TRBJ1-1; 10 bases match TRBD1. J was trimmed by 3 bases and V by 8 bases; bases with no gene match: 6. The germline V gene encodes CDR1 LNHDA and CDR2 SQIVND (reference sequence). The CDR3 sequence is 14 residues long. CDR3 residues: CASGDRGRYTEAFF. The CDR3 nucleotides are TGTGCCAGTGGAGACAGGGGGCGTTACACTGAAGCTTTCTTT. Based on the CDR3 plus reference TRBV19 and TRBJ1-1, the full variable domain is DGGITQSPKYLFRKEGQNVTLSCEQNLNHDAMYWYRQDPGQGLRLIYYSQIVNDFQKGDIAEGYSVSREKKESFPLTVTSAQKNPTAFYLCASGDRGRYTEAFFGQGTRLTVV.

The J gene is TRBJ1-2, the V gene TRBV11-2; D not certain. The V gene lost 0 bases and the J gene lost 7 bases, with 21 bases spanning the gap. Germline V lookup: CDR1 SGHAT, CDR2 FQNNGV. This CDR3 contains 17 residues. CDR3 bases: TGTGCCAGCAGCTTAGATCGCGACATCGAAGAGTCTCGTGGCTACACCTTC. This codes for CASSLDRDIEESRGYTF.

The chain joins TRBV4-1 to TRBJ1-2; 7 bases line up with TRBD1. The V and J ends lost 1 base and 2 bases, in that order; junction bases with no gene match: 1. Per germline, CDR1 MGHRA and CDR2 YSYEKL. This CDR3 has 14 amino acids. CDR3 in DNA: TGCGCCAGCAGCCAAGCGACAGGGAACTATGGCTACACCTTC. Encoded protein: CASSQATGNYGYTF.

This clone was counted a single time. This chain joins TRBV5-1 and TRBJ1-2; no firm D call. The CDR3 loop spans 13 amino acids. The germline V gene encodes CDR1 SGHRS and CDR2 YFSETQ. Trimming took off 5 bases at V and 0 bases at J, with 8 bases between the two ends. CDR3 in DNA: TGCGCCAGCAGAAACAGAGCTAACTATGGCTACACCTTC. Translated, it gives CASRNRANYGYTF.

The chain carries TRBV7-6 and TRBJ2-1; 8 bases line up with TRBD2. Germline V gene data show CDR1 as SGHVS and CDR2 as FNYEAQ. J gave up 7 bases and V 7 bases, and 12 bases lay outside the gene matches. The CDR3 runs to 15 residues. The CDR3 nucleotides read TGTGCCAGCACCGAACCCCCGGGGGGGCCTAATGAGCAGTTCTTC. Protein product: CASTEPPGGPNEQFF.

CDR3 DNA: TGTGCCAGCAGCGTAGGCAGGGGTTGGGTTTACAATGAGCAGTTCTTC. Protein product: CASSVGRGWVYNEQFF. The V call is TRBV9, the J call TRBJ2-1; a weak D match, TRBD1 (6 bases). Germline V gives CDR1 SGDLS, CDR2 YYNGEE. This CDR3 is 16 amino acids long. V lost 0 bases and J lost 4, with 14 bases in between.

The chain is built from TRBV27 and TRBJ1-6; perhaps TRBD1 as D (6 bases). Per germline, CDR1 MNHEY and CDR2 SMNVEV (reference sequence). The V end lost 2 bases, the J end lost 0 bases, and 14 bases lay between the germline ends. This CDR3 has 18 amino acids. The CDR3 sequence is CASSLPDRSRSYNSPLHF. CDR3 nucleotide sequence: TGTGCCAGCAGTTTACCCGACAGGAGCCGCTCCTATAATTCACCCCTCCACTTT.

The V gene is TRBV27, the J gene TRBJ1-2; 8 positions match TRBD1. The germline gives CDR1 MNHEY, CDR2 SMNVEV (reference sequence). The CDR3 is 13 amino acids. J was trimmed by 10 bases and V by 6 bases; bases with no gene match: 10. CDR3 sequence: CASSLGHRGSYTF. The CDR3 bases are TGTGCCAGCAGCTTAGGTCACAGGGGGTCCTACACCTTC.

The chain carries TRBV10-2 and TRBJ2-5, with TRBD2 identical over 7 bases. CDR3 length equals 16 residues. Per germline, CDR1 WSHSY and CDR2 SAAADI. Trimming cost V 2 bases and J 5 bases; bases outside gene matches: 11. Written as DNA, the CDR3 is TGCGCCAGCAGTGAGAATGCCGGCGGGGGTTGGGAGACCCAGTACTTC. Its translation is CASSENAGGGWETQYF.

This clone has just a few counts. The V and J genes are TRBV4-1 and TRBJ2-7; D is uncertain. Germline values: CDR1 MGHRA, CDR2 YSYEKL. This CDR3 comprises 14 residues. Trimming removed 3 bases from V and 0 bases from J, with 9 bases in between. The CDR3 protein is CASSHSTSSYEQYF. DNA for the CDR3: TGCGCCAGCAGCCATTCGACATCCTCCTACGAGCAGTACTTC.